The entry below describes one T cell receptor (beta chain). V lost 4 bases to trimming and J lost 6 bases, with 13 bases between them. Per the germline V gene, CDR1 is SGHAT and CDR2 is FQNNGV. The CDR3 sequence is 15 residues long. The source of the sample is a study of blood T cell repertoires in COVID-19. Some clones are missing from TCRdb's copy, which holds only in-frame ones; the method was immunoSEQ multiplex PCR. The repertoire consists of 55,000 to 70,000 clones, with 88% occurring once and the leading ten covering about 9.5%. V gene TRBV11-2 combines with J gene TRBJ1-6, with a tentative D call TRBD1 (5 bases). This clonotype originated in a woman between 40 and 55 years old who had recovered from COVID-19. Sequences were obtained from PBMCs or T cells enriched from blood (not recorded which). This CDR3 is CASSSYRNLNSPLHF. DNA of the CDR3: TGTGCCAGCAGCTCATACAGGAACCTTAATTCACCCCTCCACTTT.